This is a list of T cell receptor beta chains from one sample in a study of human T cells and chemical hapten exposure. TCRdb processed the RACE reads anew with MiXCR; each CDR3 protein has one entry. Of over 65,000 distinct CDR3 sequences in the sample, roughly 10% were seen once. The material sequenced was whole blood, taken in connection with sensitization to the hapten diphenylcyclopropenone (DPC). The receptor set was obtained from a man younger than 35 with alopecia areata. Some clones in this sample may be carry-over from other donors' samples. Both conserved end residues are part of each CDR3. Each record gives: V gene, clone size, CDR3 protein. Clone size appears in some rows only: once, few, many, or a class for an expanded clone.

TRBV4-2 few CASSTLAGDDEQYF
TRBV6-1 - CASSAIRLAGKNIQYF
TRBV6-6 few CASSYSWEGSNQPQHF
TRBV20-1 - CSAKVSGANVLTF
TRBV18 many CASSPRIGGVSEAFF
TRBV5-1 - CASSLAGTGDEKLFF
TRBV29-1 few CSVSITDTQYF
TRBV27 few CASARNTIYF
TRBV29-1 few CSVKDPNTGELFF
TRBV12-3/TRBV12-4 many CASSPPGSPTDTQYF
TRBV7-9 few CANDLGSGNTIYF
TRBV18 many CASCGDRDTEAFF
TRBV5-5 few CASSMGRTDTQYF
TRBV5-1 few CASSLVGQGGETQYF
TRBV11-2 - CASSMSSDRTDTQYF
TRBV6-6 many CASGWGGSLSSYEQYF
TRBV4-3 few CASSGGWADTQYF
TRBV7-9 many CASRLTGDRGELFF
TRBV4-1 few CASSQMGGRILNQPQHF
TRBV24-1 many CATSDPRPRRDTEAFF
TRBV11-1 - CASSLSGTGNSPLHF
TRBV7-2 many CASSYTPGQGEQYF
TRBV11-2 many CASSLGVFKAETQYF
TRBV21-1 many CASSPRYRGPYEQYF
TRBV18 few CASSPTTTSYEQYF
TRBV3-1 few CASSRVDRDRDTEAFF
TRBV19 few CASSRTGITGELFF
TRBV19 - CASSPPQETQYF
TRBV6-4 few CASSGDSNNEQFF
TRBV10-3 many CAISRDSSNYGYTF
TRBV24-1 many CATGQGYGELFF
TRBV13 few CASSLGRVNQPQHF